This T cell receptor (beta chain) was sequenced in a study of molecular identifiers for immune sequencing clone quantification. This clonotype showed up just once. A much more abundant neighbour one base away suggests this may be a read error. Via MiXCR, TCRdb re-called the PCR reads, giving one row per CDR3 protein. The table has over 600,000 distinct CDR3 sequences, less than 20% seen once. The germline V gene has CDR1 LNHDA and CDR2 SQIVND (reference sequence). Trimming removed 4 bases at V and 2 bases at J, with 13 bases between. This CDR3 has 15 residues. This TCR was sampled from a human donor in good health. Some libraries in this study had Jurkat cell RNA spiked in. V and J are TRBV19 and TRBJ2-3, with D possibly called TRBD1 or TRBD2 (5 bases each). The source material was naive CD8+ T cells from blood, with Jurkat cell RNA spiked in. Subset indicated: FACS-sorted CD8+CD4-CCR7+CD45RA+ naive T cells. CDR3 protein: CASSTWFGATDTQYF. The CDR3 bases are TGTGCCAGTAGTACCTGGTTCGGGGCCACAGATACGCAGTATTTT.